One sample yielded the 2 T cell receptor beta chains listed below, sequenced in a study of a mutant IDH1 vaccine in newly diagnosed glioma. Their target antigens are unknown. Sequencing used immunoSEQ multiplex PCR; TCRdb keeps in-frame clones, though not all of them. The sample records about 69,000 clones, 85% to 90% being singletons. Time point given: week 35, safety follow-up. Vaccination used 300 ug of mutant IDH1 20-mer peptide per dose, with topical imiquimod. This specimen consisted of PBMCs, obtained from a glioma patient whose treatment included an IDH1 peptide vaccine. The receptor source for this set is a man in his thirties or forties with glioma.

The V call is TRBV27, the J call TRBJ1-2; 8 positions agree with TRBD1. The CDR3 extends over 14 amino acids. V lost 2 bases to trimming and J lost 4 bases; unmatched junction nucleotides: 3. In germline, CDR1 is MNHEY, CDR2 SMNVEV (reference sequence). In DNA form, the CDR3 reads TGTGCCAGCAGTTTACAGGGGGCAGGCTATGGCTACACCTTC. It codes for CASSLQGAGYGYTF.

This chain joins TRBV28 and TRBJ2-3, with D possibly being TRBD1 or TRBD2 (5 bases each). The CDR3 loop spans 13 amino acids. V was shortened by 5 bases and J by 2 bases, with 8 bases between the two germline ends. Germline-derived CDR1 and CDR2 are MDHEN and SYDVKM. CDR3 coding DNA: TGTGCCAGCAGTCGGGACCTCACAGATACGCAGTATTTT. Its translation: CASSRDLTDTQYF.